These T cell receptor beta chains were read from a single sample in a study of blood T cells in healthy people across ages. A single record per CDR3 protein comes from TCRdb applying MiXCR to the 5' RACE reads. The sample has about 1 million distinct CDR3 sequences, 35% to 55% seen once; the top ten hold 18%. The sequencing sample was made of blood. The receptors derive from a woman aged 60 to 75 in good health. Both conserved end residues are part of each CDR3. Each record gives: CDR3 DNA, CDR3 protein, clone size, J gene, V gene, D gene. D genes are given only for firm matches. Expanded clones are given a class, and other clones once, few, many or no size at all.

TGTGCCAGCAGCTCCCTTCGTACGGGAGGGAACCTTAGCACAGATACGCAGTATTTT | CASSSLRTGGNLSTDTQYF | NA | TRBJ2-3 | TRBV7-6 | TRBD2
TGTGCCAGCTCACAAGGCGATTCACCCCTCCACTTT | CASSQGDSPLHF | NA | TRBJ1-6 | TRBV18 | NA
TGTGCCAGCAGTGAGACCGGCCGCTCCTACGAGCAGTACTTC | CASSETGRSYEQYF | NA | TRBJ2-7 | TRBV28 | NA
TGTGCCAGCAGCCCTCGGGACGTCGATGAGCAGTTCTTC | CASSPRDVDEQFF | NA | TRBJ2-1 | TRBV28 | NA
TGTGCCAGCGCCTCGACAGCCCAGGGCAATCAGCCCCAGCATTTT | CASASTAQGNQPQHF | NA | TRBJ1-5 | TRBV27 | NA
TGTGCCAGCAGCCCGACAGGGCTCTACAATGAGCAGTACTTC | CASSPTGLYNEQYF | NA | TRBJ2-7 | TRBV7-3 | TRBD1
TGTGCCAGCAGTTTAGGGGCTGATCAGCCCCAGCATTTT | CASSLGADQPQHF | NA | TRBJ1-5 | TRBV27 | NA
TGTGCCAGCAGTTTATCTCGGACAGGGGTTTCCTACGAGCAGTACTTC | CASSLSRTGVSYEQYF | NA | TRBJ2-7 | TRBV27 | TRBD1
TGTGCCAGCAGCCGTGACGGTACGCAGTATTTT | CASSRDGTQYF | few | TRBJ2-3 | TRBV14 | NA
TGTGCCAGCAGCGTCGCTCCGGGACAGGGTCGAGCATGGGGCTACACCTTC | CASSVAPGQGRAWGYTF | NA | TRBJ1-2 | TRBV28 | TRBD1
TGCAGCTACTACGGGACTAGCGGCACAGATACGCAGTATTTT | CSYYGTSGTDTQYF | many | TRBJ2-3 | TRBV29-1 | TRBD2
TGCAGTGCTAGCGGAGAGGTCTTTGAGCAGTTCTTC | CSASGEVFEQFF | once | TRBJ2-1 | TRBV20-1 | NA
TGTGCCAGCAGTTCGGGGGCCAGCGGGTTCTTC | CASSSGASGFF | few | TRBJ2-1 | TRBV12-3/TRBV12-4 | NA
TGTGCCAGCAGTTTAGATAAGGGACAGGGGTACGAGCAGTACTTC | CASSLDKGQGYEQYF | NA | TRBJ2-7 | TRBV27 | TRBD1